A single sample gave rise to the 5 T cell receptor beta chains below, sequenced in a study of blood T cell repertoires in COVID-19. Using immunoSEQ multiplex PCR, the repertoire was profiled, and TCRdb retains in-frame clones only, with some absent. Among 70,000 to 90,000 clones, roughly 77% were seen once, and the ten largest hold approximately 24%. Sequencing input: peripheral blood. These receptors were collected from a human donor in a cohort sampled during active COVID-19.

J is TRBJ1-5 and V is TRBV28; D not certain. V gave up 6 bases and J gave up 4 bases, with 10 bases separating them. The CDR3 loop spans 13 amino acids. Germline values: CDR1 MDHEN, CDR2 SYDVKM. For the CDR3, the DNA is TGTGCCAGCAGAACCGGGATTAATCAGCCCCAGCATTTT. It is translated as CASRTGINQPQHF.

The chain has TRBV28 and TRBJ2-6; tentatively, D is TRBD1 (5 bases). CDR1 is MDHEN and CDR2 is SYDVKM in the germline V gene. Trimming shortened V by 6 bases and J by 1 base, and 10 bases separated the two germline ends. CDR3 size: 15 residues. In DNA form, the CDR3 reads TGTGCCAGCAGACAGGTGCCTTCTGGGGCCAACGTCCTGACTTTC. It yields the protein CASRQVPSGANVLTF.

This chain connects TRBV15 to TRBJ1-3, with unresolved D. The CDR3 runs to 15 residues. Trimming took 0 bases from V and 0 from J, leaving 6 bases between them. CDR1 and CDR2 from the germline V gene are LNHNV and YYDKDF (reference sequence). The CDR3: CATSRDLFSGNTIYF. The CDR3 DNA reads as TGTGCCACCAGCAGAGACTTGTTCTCTGGAAACACCATATATTTT.

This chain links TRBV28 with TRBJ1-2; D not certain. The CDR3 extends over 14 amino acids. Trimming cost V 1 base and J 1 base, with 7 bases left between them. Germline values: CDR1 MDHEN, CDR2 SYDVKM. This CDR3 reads CASSLYGFNYGYTF. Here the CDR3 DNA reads TGTGCCAGCAGTTTATACGGGTTTAACTATGGCTACACCTTC.

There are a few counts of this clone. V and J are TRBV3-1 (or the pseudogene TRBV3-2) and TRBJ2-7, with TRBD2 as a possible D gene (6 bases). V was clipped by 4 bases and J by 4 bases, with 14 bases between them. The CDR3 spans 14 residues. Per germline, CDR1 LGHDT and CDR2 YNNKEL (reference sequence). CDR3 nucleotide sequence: TGTGCCAGCAGCCGCGGGACGATCGCGTACGAGCAGTACTTC. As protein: CASSRGTIAYEQYF.